This T cell receptor (beta chain) was sequenced during a study of identical twins. Findings of the study overall: Some out-of-frame alpha sequences were shared by twins, and these showed excess low generation probability.

V was clipped by 3 bases and J by 11 bases; unmatched bases: 4. The CDR3 totals 12 residues. TCRdb passed the 5' RACE reads through MiXCR, listing each CDR3 protein once. The sample gives around 480,000 distinct CDR3 sequences, 11% to 15% of which show up once; 0.4% to 0.55% is in the top ten. This clonotype was seen many times. Its antigen is unidentified. These data were also filed under a second study, of yellow fever vaccine responses in identical twins.

The rearrangement joins TRBV12-3 or TRBV12-4 to TRBJ1-5; 7 bases match TRBD1. The material sequenced was CD4+ T cells sorted from blood. This TCR was sampled from a woman aged 18-30 years in good health. CDR3 in DNA: TGTGCCAGCAGTTTCGAGACAGGGACCCAGCATTTT. Its protein is CASSFETGTQHF.